Below are 9 T cell receptor beta chains sequenced from a single sample in a study of blood T cell repertoires in COVID-19. TCRdb's table, derived via immunoSEQ multiplex PCR, lists solely in-frame clones and lacks some. The sample includes approximately 110,000 clones, approximately 84% of them seen just once. The material sequenced was peripheral blood. Source of these receptors: a human donor in a cohort sampled during active COVID-19.

The J gene is TRBJ2-1, the V gene TRBV7-3; 8 bases are shared with TRBD2. Trimming took 1 base from V and 3 from J; bases not matched to a gene: 5. In germline, CDR1 is SGHTA, CDR2 FQGTGA. This CDR3 comprises 16 residues. The chain's CDR3 is CASSLRERGFYNEQFF. The CDR3 DNA reads as TGTGCCAGCAGCTTAAGGGAGCGGGGGTTCTACAATGAGCAGTTCTTC. The full variable domain, its missing parts supplied by reference TRBV7-3 and TRBJ2-1, is GAGVSQTPSNKVTEKGKYVELRCDPISGHTALYWYRQSLGQGPEFLIYFQGTGAADDSGLPNDRFFAVRPEGSVSTLKIQRTERGDSAVYLCASSLRERGFYNEQFFGPGTRLTVL.

This chain joins TRBV7-9 and TRBJ2-7; 9 bases match TRBD2. The CDR3 is 15 amino acids. With 3 bases clipped from V and 5 bases from J, the junction kept 8 bases outside the gene matches. In germline, CDR1 is SEHNR, CDR2 FQNEAQ (reference sequence). The DNA for the CDR3 is TGTGCCAGCAGCTTTACTAGCGGGCCCGAAGACGAGCAGTACTTC. It specifies CASSFTSGPEDEQYF.

This sequence joins TRBV15 and TRBJ2-5; 14 nucleotides agree with TRBD2. The CDR3 extends over 18 amino acids. The germline V gene encodes CDR1 LNHNV and CDR2 YYDKDF (reference sequence). The ends lost 3 bases at V and 4 bases at J; junction bases unmatched: 10. CDR3 sequence (DNA): TGTGCCACCAGCAGTCCCGCGACTAGCGGGAGGGCCGGAGAGACCCAGTACTTC. Amino acids: CATSSPATSGRAGETQYF.

This chain links TRBV10-3 with TRBJ2-1, with D tentatively TRBD1 (5 bases). Germline V gene lookup returns CDR1 ENHRY and CDR2 SYGVKD. V was cut by 8 bases and J by 5 bases, with 13 bases left in between. The length of the CDR3 is 13 residues. This CDR3 is CAISRQPDNEQFF. CDR3 DNA sequence: TGTGCCATCTCCCGACAGCCCGACAATGAGCAGTTCTTC.

This chain joins TRBV4-3 and TRBJ2-7, with D maybe TRBD1 (5 bases). The CDR3 runs 14 residues. Germline assignment: CDR1 LGHNA and CDR2 YSLEER. The V gene lost 3 bases and the J gene lost 6 bases, with 15 bases spanning the gap. The CDR3 here is CASSQDIRVSEQYF. CDR3 nucleotide sequence: TGCGCCAGCAGCCAGGACATCAGAGTAAGCGAGCAGTACTTC.

The chain employs TRBV5-1 and TRBJ2-4; 9 bases line up with TRBD1. CDR1 and CDR2 from the germline V gene are SGHRS and YFSETQ. CDR3 length equals 16 residues. V gave up 0 bases and J gave up 6 bases; unmatched junction bases: 7. The CDR3 DNA is TGCGCCAGCAGCTTGGTCAACAGGGGGCTCGGAAACATTCAGTACTTC. Amino acids: CASSLVNRGLGNIQYF.

This clone was recorded only once. This chain joins TRBV6-1 and TRBJ2-7; D unresolved. V was shortened by 2 bases and J by 2 bases, with 13 bases between the two germline ends. The CDR3 length is 15 residues. Germline V gene lookup returns CDR1 MNHNS and CDR2 SASEGT. In DNA, the CDR3 is TGTGCCAGCAGTGAATACAGTAGAACCACCTACGAGCAGTACTTC. This encodes CASSEYSRTTYEQYF.

The genes are TRBV28 and TRBJ1-6; possible D gene TRBD1, 6 bases. Germline loops: CDR1 MDHEN, CDR2 SYDVKM. V lost 8 bases and J lost 5, with 13 bases in between. The CDR3 loop spans 14 amino acids. The CDR3 spells CASVSGEHNSPLHF. The CDR3 nucleotides read TGTGCCAGCGTTTCAGGGGAACATAATTCACCCCTCCACTTT. Variable domain in full (rest from reference TRBV28 and TRBJ1-6): DVKVTQSSRYLVKRTGEKVFLECVQDMDHENMFWYRQDPGLGLRLIYFSYDVKMKEKGDIPEGYSVSREKKERFSLILESASTNQTSMYLCASVSGEHNSPLHFGNGTRLTVT.

V gene TRBV5-1 combines with J gene TRBJ2-5; 8 bases are a match to TRBD2. The trim removed 0 bases at V and 1 base at J, leaving 5 bases unmatched. Germline loops: CDR1 SGHRS, CDR2 YFSETQ. This CDR3 is 16 amino acids long. CDR3 DNA: TGCGCCAGCAGCTTGGATCCGGGGGGGCTCCAAGAGACCCAGTACTTC. Protein: CASSLDPGGLQETQYF.